This paragraph covers one T cell receptor (beta chain) sequence. The CDR3 consists of 11 residues. The sample belongs to a study of T cells after somatic rescue of genetic block. Assay: immunoSEQ multiplex PCR; the TCRdb copy retains only in-frame clones and omits some. This sample carries over 95,000 clones, just over 90% of them seen once, and the ten largest clones take approximately 1.4%. The sequence derives from a young woman. The sample was peripheral blood mononuclear cells (PBMCs). This rearrangement joins TRBV21-1 to TRBJ1-2. TRBV21-1 constitutes a pseudogene. The CDR3 nucleotides are TGTGCCGTCACGGGGTGGGGCGGCTACACCTTC. Its protein is CAVTGWGGYTF.